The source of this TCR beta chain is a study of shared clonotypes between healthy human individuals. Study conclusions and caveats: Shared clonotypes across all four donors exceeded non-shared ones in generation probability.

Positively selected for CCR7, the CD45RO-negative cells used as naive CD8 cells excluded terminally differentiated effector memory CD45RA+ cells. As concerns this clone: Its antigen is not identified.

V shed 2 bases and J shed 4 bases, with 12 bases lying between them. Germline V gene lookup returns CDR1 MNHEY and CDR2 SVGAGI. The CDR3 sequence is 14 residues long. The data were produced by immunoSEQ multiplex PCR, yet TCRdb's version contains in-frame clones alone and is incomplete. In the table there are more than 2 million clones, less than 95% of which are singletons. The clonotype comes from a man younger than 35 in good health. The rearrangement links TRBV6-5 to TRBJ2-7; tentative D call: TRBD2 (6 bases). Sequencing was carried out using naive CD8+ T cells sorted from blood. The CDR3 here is CASSYGGIDYEQYF. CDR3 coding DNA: TGTGCCAGCAGTTACGGAGGGATCGATTACGAGCAGTACTTC.